The 24 T cell receptor beta chains below all came from one sample that was sequenced in a study of T cell repertoires in cytomegalovirus infection. TCRdb independently ran MiXCR on the reads; one entry per CDR3 protein. In the table there are hundreds of thousands of distinct CDR3 sequences, about two fifths of which are singletons. These TCRs' antigens remain unknown. The sequencing here drew on cultured PBMCs, taken from culture after CMV antigen stimulation. All receptors come from a human donor in good health (CMV status not recorded). Some clones in this sample may be carry-over from other donors' samples.

The rearrangement uses TRBV11-2 and TRBJ1-2, with TRBD1 matching 9 bases. CDR1 and CDR2 from the germline V gene are SGHAT and FQNNGV. The J segment lost 8 bases and the V segment lost 0 bases, leaving 7 bases of the junction unmatched. The CDR3 contains 15 residues. The CDR3: CASSLDQDRGGGYTF. CDR3 nucleotides: TGTGCCAGCAGCTTAGATCAGGACAGGGGAGGAGGCTACACCTTC.

The CDR3 bases are TGTGCCAGTAGGGTAGCGGGACGGTCCTACAATGAGCAGTTCTTC. Translating gives CASRVAGRSYNEQFF. The chain carries TRBV19 and TRBJ2-1; 8 nucleotides line up with TRBD2. This CDR3 contains 15 residues. V lost 6 bases and J lost 1; bases outside the gene matches: 5. CDR1 LNHDA and CDR2 SQIVND come from the germline V gene (reference sequence).

V and J are TRBV14 and TRBJ2-3; D is unclear. The CDR3 totals 12 residues. The ends were cut back, 1 base at V and 10 bases at J, with 9 bases in the middle. In germline, CDR1 is SGHDN, CDR2 FVKESK. The CDR3 here is CASSQVFPPQYF. The DNA for the CDR3 is TGTGCCAGCAGCCAAGTATTCCCCCCGCAGTATTTT. The variable domain in full, with the rest retrieved from reference TRBV14 and TRBJ2-3, is EAGVTQFPSHSVIEKGQTVTLRCDPISGHDNLYWYRRVMGKEIKFLLHFVKESKQDESGMPNNRFLAERTGGTYSTLKVQPAELEDSGVYFCASSQVFPPQYFGPGTRLTVL.

This clonotype was found a few times. The chain has TRBV19 and TRBJ1-2; perhaps TRBD1 as D (5 bases). The ends were cut back, 3 bases at V and 5 bases at J, with 10 bases in the middle. In germline, CDR1 is LNHDA, CDR2 SQIVND (reference sequence). CDR3 length: 13 amino acids. CDR3 in DNA: TGTGCCAGTAGTATGGGACCCATTTATGGCTACACCTTC. Residues: CASSMGPIYGYTF.

V usage is TRBV7-8 and J usage is TRBJ2-5, with no clear D. V was clipped by 1 base and J by 5 bases, with 8 bases between them. Germline V gene data show CDR1 as SGHVS and CDR2 as FQNEAQ. The CDR3 consists of 13 residues. CDR3 sequence (DNA): TGTGCCAGCAGCTTAGTTAGGACGGAGACCCAGTACTTC. Amino acids: CASSLVRTETQYF.

This clonotype appeared once. V is TRBV5-1 and J is TRBJ2-7; D is unresolved. The CDR3 loop spans 11 amino acids. The germline V gene encodes CDR1 SGHRS and CDR2 YFSETQ. V was trimmed by 4 bases and J by 4 bases, leaving 6 bases between them. The CDR3 DNA sequence: TGCGCCAGCAGCGGTGAATACGAGCAGTACTTC. Amino acids: CASSGEYEQYF.

The V gene is TRBV4-1, the J gene TRBJ2-5; D is perhaps TRBD2 (5 bases). This CDR3 contains 15 residues. Germline V gene sequence: CDR1 MGHRA, CDR2 YSYEKL. V was shortened by 1 base and J by 2 bases, with 11 bases between the two germline ends. DNA of the CDR3: TGCGCCAGCAGCCAAGTAGGCCTAGCACAAGAGACCCAGTACTTC. The encoded protein is CASSQVGLAQETQYF.

This clonotype was counted a few times. V gene TRBV7-2 combines with J gene TRBJ1-6, with 7 bases matching TRBD1. The CDR3 length is 14 residues. Germline V gene sequence: CDR1 SGHTA, CDR2 FQGNSA. V lost 4 bases and J lost 13; bases outside the gene matches: 10. The CDR3 sequence is CASSSTSTGTPLHF. DNA of the CDR3: TGTGCCAGCAGCTCAACCTCGACAGGGACTCCCCTCCACTTT.

This chain connects TRBV7-9 to TRBJ2-1, with no clear D. Germline V gives CDR1 SEHNR, CDR2 FQNEAQ (reference sequence). This CDR3 is built from 13 residues. With 1 base removed from V and 5 bases from J, the gap between germline ends came to 6 bases. The CDR3 DNA follows: TGTGCCAGCAGCTTAGGACTTCACAATGAGCAGTTCTTC. It is translated as CASSLGLHNEQFF.

There are many counts of this clonotype. The chain links TRBV7-6 to TRBJ1-4; D is perhaps TRBD1 (5 bases). CDR1 SGHVS and CDR2 FNYEAQ come from the germline V gene. CDR3 length equals 15 residues. V lost 6 bases, J lost 0 bases, and 11 bases lay in between. For the CDR3, the DNA is TGTGCCAGCAGTCGGGACGGATCAACTAATGAAAAACTGTTTTTT. Translated, it gives CASSRDGSTNEKLFF.

In this sample, this clonotype turned up a few times. The chain combines TRBV12-3 or TRBV12-4 with TRBJ1-2; no reliable D call. V was pared by 5 bases and J by 4 bases, with 8 bases between. This CDR3 contains 12 residues. DNA for the CDR3: TGTGCCAGCAGTCCCGAGACCTATGGCTACACCTTC. Encoded protein: CASSPETYGYTF.

This clonotype was counted a few times. J is TRBJ2-1 and V is TRBV4-1, with D unclear. Germline values: CDR1 MGHRA, CDR2 YSYEKL. This CDR3 has 17 amino acids. The V end lost 0 bases, the J end lost 6 bases, and 18 bases lay between the germline ends. In nucleotides, the CDR3 is TGCGCCAGCAGCCAAGACCTAAGGACCACGCTCCTCAATGAGCAGTTCTTC. Amino acid sequence: CASSQDLRTTLLNEQFF.

Ten or more counts support this clonotype. The chain joins TRBV7-2 to TRBJ2-3, with 12 bases that match TRBD1. J lost 2 bases, V lost 5 bases, and 8 bases had no gene match. The CDR3 is 17 residues long. Germline assignment: CDR1 SGHTA and CDR2 FQGNSA. Written as DNA, the CDR3 is TGTGCCAGCAGCCCCAGGGACAGGGGGCTTGTCACAGATACGCAGTATTTT. Protein sequence: CASSPRDRGLVTDTQYF.

The chain has TRBV12-3 or TRBV12-4 and TRBJ2-1, with D possibly being TRBD1 (6 bases). The CDR3 length is 16 residues. V lost 6 bases, J lost 3 bases, and 18 bases lay in between. CDR3 in amino acids: CASRALGQFNYNEQFF. The DNA of the CDR3 is TGTGCCAGCAGAGCCCTTGGACAGTTCAACTACAATGAGCAGTTCTTC.

The rearrangement uses TRBV4-1 and TRBJ2-7; TRBD2 matches at 10 bases. This CDR3 has 17 residues. Germline CDR1 and CDR2: MGHRA and YSYEKL. Losses at the gene ends were 2 bases for V and 3 bases for J; bases not matched to a gene: 10. CDR3 in DNA: TGCGCCAGCAGCCAACAAGTTCTAGCGGGAGAAGGCTACGAGCAGTACTTC. Translation gives CASSQQVLAGEGYEQYF.

The rearrangement joins TRBV7-2 to TRBJ2-3; D may correspond to TRBD1 or TRBD2 (5 bases each). The CDR3 length is 16 residues. Trimming stripped 3 bases from V and 3 bases from J, with 16 bases between. Germline lookup yields CDR1 SGHTA and CDR2 FQGNSA. The CDR3: CASSFSQWGTTDTQYF. CDR3 in DNA: TGTGCCAGCAGCTTCAGCCAGTGGGGGACGACAGATACGCAGTATTTT.

V and J are TRBV7-6 and TRBJ2-7, with 7 bases matching TRBD1. The V and J ends lost 6 bases and 3 bases, in that order; junction bases with no gene match: 11. The CDR3 runs 15 residues. Germline V gene sequence: CDR1 SGHVS, CDR2 FNYEAQ. The CDR3 DNA is TGTGCCAGCAGTCCACGGACAGGACCCTTCTACGAGCAGTACTTC. Protein sequence: CASSPRTGPFYEQYF. Full variable domain (rest looked up from reference TRBV7-6 and TRBJ2-7): GAGVSQSPRYKVTKRGQDVALRCDPISGHVSLYWYRQALGQGPEFLTYFNYEAQQDKSGLPNDRFSAERPEGSISTLTIQRTEQRDSAMYRCASSPRTGPFYEQYFGPGTRLTVT.

This clonotype has more than one count but fewer than ten. The chain employs TRBV12-3 or TRBV12-4 and TRBJ1-1; D possibly corresponds to TRBD1 (5 bases). This CDR3 has 13 amino acids. V was shortened by 6 bases and J by 4 bases, with 12 bases between the two germline ends. The CDR3 nucleotides read TGTGCCAGCAGGCTTCAGGGCGTCACTGAAGCTTTCTTT. Its protein product is CASRLQGVTEAFF.

This clonotype was counted at least ten times. The chain uses TRBV7-2 and TRBJ1-6; 9 bases are a match to TRBD1. The V segment lost 5 bases and the J segment 8 bases; nucleotides outside the gene matches: 13. The CDR3 is 17 amino acids. Germline loops: CDR1 SGHTA, CDR2 FQGNSA. The CDR3 nucleotides read TGTGCCAGCAGCAAAGTGGGGGGGACAGGGTTTCATTCACCCCTCCACTTT. This gives the protein CASSKVGGTGFHSPLHF.

This clonotype was observed a handful of times. V gene TRBV4-3 combines with J gene TRBJ1-5; no clear D. Germline CDR1 reads LGHNA; CDR2 reads YSLEER. This CDR3 region has 15 residues. V was trimmed by 2 bases and J by 4 bases, leaving 12 bases between them. CDR3 residues: CASSQFRRGNQPQHF. The DNA of the CDR3 is TGCGCCAGCAGCCAATTTCGACGGGGTAATCAGCCCCAGCATTTT.

The chain combines TRBV11-2 with TRBJ2-7; D may be TRBD1 (5 bases). This CDR3 is 14 amino acids long. Trimming removed 5 bases from V and 0 bases from J, with 11 bases in between. Germline assignment: CDR1 SGHAT and CDR2 FQNNGV. This CDR3 is CASSPDTYSYEQYF. The CDR3 DNA reads TGTGCCAGCAGCCCGGACACCTACTCCTACGAGCAGTACTTC.

Comment on this clonotype: The junction does not match germline at one end; this may be a read error. The chain couples TRBV6-1 to TRBJ2-7, with D perhaps matching TRBD2 (6 bases). From germline, CDR1 is MNHNS and CDR2 SASEGT. This CDR3 is built from 15 residues. CDR3 loop: CASTPAGQGSDEQYF. The CDR3 DNA reads as TGTGCCAGCACCCCCGCGGGGCAGGGCTCCGACGAGCAGTACTTC.

The V gene is TRBV13, the J gene TRBJ2-1, with a possible D match to TRBD1 (5 bases). Germline V gene data show CDR1 as PRHDT and CDR2 as FYEKMQ (reference sequence). The CDR3 contains 15 residues. V was pared by 3 bases and J by 3 bases, with 12 bases between. CDR3 sequence (DNA): TGTGCCAGCAGCTTTAGACAGAATTACTACAATGAGCAGTTCTTC. It is translated as CASSFRQNYYNEQFF.

This clonotype was found a few times. The CDR3 DNA follows: TGTGCCAGCAGTTACGCGAGCGGGAGGCTGAGCTCCTACAATGAGCAGTTCTTC. Encoded protein: CASSYASGRLSSYNEQFF. The rearrangement uses TRBV6-6 and TRBJ2-1; 9 bases align to TRBD2. V was clipped by 2 bases and J by 0 bases; unmatched bases: 8. This CDR3 has 18 amino acids. The germline CDR1 and CDR2 sequences are MNHNY and SVGAGI (reference sequence).